This TCR beta chain was found in a study of blood T cell repertoires in COVID-19. Study-level background: Nucleic acid was either cDNA or gDNA, and it came from T cells, B-cell-depleted T cells, or PBMCs.

Sequencing used immunoSEQ multiplex PCR; TCRdb keeps in-frame clones, though not all of them. The sample holds 350,000 to 450,000 clones, roughly 90% seen once. With V trimmed by 5 bases and J by 5 bases, 11 bases remained unmatched. The CDR3 is made up of 15 amino acids. The germline V gene has CDR1 SGHAT and CDR2 FQNNGV. The chain carries TRBV11-2 and TRBJ2-7; 8 nucleotides line up with TRBD2. Sequenced: PBMCs or T cells enriched from blood (not recorded which). This TCR came from a woman under 40 who had recovered from COVID-19. Here the CDR3 DNA reads TGTGCCAGCAGCCAAATAGCGGGGAGAACCCACGAGCAGTACTTC. Encoded protein: CASSQIAGRTHEQYF.